Listed below are T cell receptor beta chains from one sample, sequenced in a study of shared clonotypes between healthy human individuals. TCRdb's table, derived via immunoSEQ multiplex PCR, lists solely in-frame clones and lacks some. The sample yields some 480,000 clones, 79% seen once. Sequencing was done on a sample of PBMCs. Receptor source: a woman aged 40 to 50 in good health. Some clones in this sample may be carry-over from other donors' samples. Each CDR3 is given without its conserved first and last residue. Each record gives: D gene, J gene, V gene, CDR3 length, CDR3 protein. The D gene is left open where the match is weak.

d_call: TRBD2
j_call: TRBJ2-7
v_call: TRBV28
cdr3_length: 13
cdr3_aa: ASSLWLAGAYEQY

d_call: TRBD1
j_call: TRBJ2-3
v_call: TRBV7-3
cdr3_length: 13
cdr3_aa: ASSSQGTGGYTQY

d_call: TRBD1
j_call: TRBJ1-5
v_call: TRBV10-3
cdr3_length: 14
cdr3_aa: AISDQGGGSNQPQH

d_call: TRBD2
j_call: TRBJ2-3
v_call: TRBV19
cdr3_length: 13
cdr3_aa: ASRAAGGSTDTQY

d_call: NA
j_call: TRBJ2-6
v_call: TRBV5-4
cdr3_length: 16
cdr3_aa: ASSLFRGAESGANVLT

d_call: TRBD2
j_call: TRBJ2-5
v_call: TRBV4-1
cdr3_length: 16
cdr3_aa: ASSQEGTSGSGGETQY

d_call: TRBD1
j_call: TRBJ2-2
v_call: TRBV7-8
cdr3_length: 12
cdr3_aa: ASSSTGVNGELF

d_call: NA
j_call: TRBJ1-2
v_call: TRBV7-2
cdr3_length: 12
cdr3_aa: ASSKDSLSNGYT

d_call: NA
j_call: TRBJ1-1
v_call: TRBV7-3
cdr3_length: 11
cdr3_aa: ASSPTGNTEAF

d_call: NA
j_call: TRBJ1-4
v_call: TRBV6-5
cdr3_length: 9
cdr3_aa: ASGTGVQLF

d_call: NA
j_call: TRBJ2-7
v_call: TRBV28
cdr3_length: 10
cdr3_aa: ASSLRQGGQY

d_call: NA
j_call: TRBJ2-5
v_call: TRBV30
cdr3_length: 11
cdr3_aa: AWSVFQGGTQY

d_call: NA
j_call: TRBJ1-1
v_call: TRBV25-1
cdr3_length: 11
cdr3_aa: ATRDTIGTEAF

d_call: NA
j_call: TRBJ2-7
v_call: TRBV18
cdr3_length: 10
cdr3_aa: ASSLADYEQY

d_call: NA
j_call: TRBJ2-1
v_call: TRBV25-1
cdr3_length: 10
cdr3_aa: ASGRGYNEQF

d_call: NA
j_call: TRBJ2-5
v_call: TRBV18
cdr3_length: 11
cdr3_aa: ASSPGGKETQY

d_call: NA
j_call: TRBJ2-7
v_call: TRBV7-9
cdr3_length: 13
cdr3_aa: ASSQTQGSSYEQY

d_call: NA
j_call: TRBJ2-4
v_call: TRBV27
cdr3_length: 13
cdr3_aa: ASSSSTLAKNIQY

d_call: TRBD2
j_call: TRBJ2-1
v_call: TRBV6-1
cdr3_length: 13
cdr3_aa: ASRGGLAGRNEQF

d_call: TRBD2
j_call: TRBJ2-1
v_call: TRBV14
cdr3_length: 13
cdr3_aa: ASSQGLADYNEQF

d_call: NA
j_call: TRBJ2-1
v_call: TRBV7-3
cdr3_length: 14
cdr3_aa: ASSLTKSAGHNEQF

d_call: TRBD1
j_call: TRBJ2-7
v_call: TRBV29-1
cdr3_length: 14
cdr3_aa: SVLGPDRGPVYEQY

d_call: TRBD1
j_call: TRBJ1-1
v_call: TRBV19
cdr3_length: 14
cdr3_aa: ASSIGSDRGRTEAF

d_call: NA
j_call: TRBJ2-5
v_call: TRBV4-1
cdr3_length: 12
cdr3_aa: ASSQVGGWETQY

d_call: TRBD2
j_call: TRBJ2-7
v_call: TRBV11-2
cdr3_length: 13
cdr3_aa: ASSSALAGVHEQY

d_call: NA
j_call: TRBJ2-7
v_call: TRBV19
cdr3_length: 11
cdr3_aa: ASSIGVVYEQY

d_call: TRBD1
j_call: TRBJ2-4
v_call: TRBV7-2
cdr3_length: 12
cdr3_aa: ASSLRGQKNIQY

d_call: NA
j_call: TRBJ1-5
v_call: TRBV2
cdr3_length: 12
cdr3_aa: ASSGGYSNQPQH

d_call: NA
j_call: TRBJ2-2
v_call: TRBV7-6
cdr3_length: 11
cdr3_aa: ASRPGGIGELF

d_call: NA
j_call: TRBJ2-1
v_call: TRBV5-1
cdr3_length: 13
cdr3_aa: ASSLAASRRNEQF

d_call: TRBD2
j_call: TRBJ2-1
v_call: TRBV30
cdr3_length: 11
cdr3_aa: AWNPGGPDEQF

d_call: NA
j_call: TRBJ1-3
v_call: TRBV5-1
cdr3_length: 12
cdr3_aa: ASSLAGRGNTIY

d_call: TRBD1
j_call: TRBJ2-3
v_call: TRBV19
cdr3_length: 16
cdr3_aa: ASSIDGTADYVTDTQY

d_call: TRBD2
j_call: TRBJ2-1
v_call: TRBV30
cdr3_length: 10
cdr3_aa: ALAGTNNEQF

d_call: NA
j_call: TRBJ1-2
v_call: TRBV5-8
cdr3_length: 13
cdr3_aa: ASSPTGSRRSGYT

d_call: TRBD1
j_call: TRBJ1-5
v_call: TRBV4-2
cdr3_length: 13
cdr3_aa: ASSQDGTGNQPQH

d_call: TRBD1
j_call: TRBJ1-1
v_call: TRBV4-2
cdr3_length: 13
cdr3_aa: ASSLSRDSQGEAF

d_call: TRBD1
j_call: TRBJ2-1
v_call: TRBV28
cdr3_length: 13
cdr3_aa: ASSSGQGLVNEQF

d_call: TRBD1
j_call: TRBJ2-7
v_call: TRBV11-2
cdr3_length: 12
cdr3_aa: ASSSGQGNYEQY

d_call: NA
j_call: TRBJ1-5
v_call: TRBV2
cdr3_length: 11
cdr3_aa: ASTGGGNQPQH

d_call: TRBD1
j_call: TRBJ2-3
v_call: TRBV11-3
cdr3_length: 12
cdr3_aa: ASSLGTGEDTQY

d_call: NA
j_call: TRBJ2-3
v_call: TRBV7-2
cdr3_length: 12
cdr3_aa: ASSSWKGTDTQY

d_call: TRBD1
j_call: TRBJ1-5
v_call: TRBV30
cdr3_length: 11
cdr3_aa: AWSQQGTQPQH

d_call: TRBD2
j_call: TRBJ2-1
v_call: TRBV6-5
cdr3_length: 13
cdr3_aa: ASRDGTSGINEQF

d_call: TRBD2
j_call: TRBJ2-7
v_call: TRBV7-2
cdr3_length: 15
cdr3_aa: ASSLRTSGQPTYEQY

d_call: TRBD1
j_call: TRBJ1-5
v_call: TRBV28
cdr3_length: 12
cdr3_aa: ASSTDRDNQPQH

d_call: TRBD1
j_call: TRBJ1-2
v_call: TRBV9
cdr3_length: 14
cdr3_aa: ASSPSPGQSSYGYT

d_call: NA
j_call: TRBJ1-5
v_call: TRBV6-1
cdr3_length: 11
cdr3_aa: ASSAGGNQPQH

d_call: NA
j_call: TRBJ1-4
v_call: TRBV5-4
cdr3_length: 13
cdr3_aa: ASSSSLAANEKLF

d_call: NA
j_call: TRBJ2-3
v_call: TRBV5-1
cdr3_length: 13
cdr3_aa: ASSLGGPGLDTQY

d_call: TRBD1
j_call: TRBJ2-1
v_call: TRBV7-9
cdr3_length: 13
cdr3_aa: ASMRGQGRSNEQF

d_call: TRBD1
j_call: TRBJ1-2
v_call: TRBV30
cdr3_length: 9
cdr3_aa: AGQGARGYT

d_call: TRBD1
j_call: TRBJ1-1
v_call: TRBV9
cdr3_length: 15
cdr3_aa: ASSPKPVGTVRTEAF

d_call: TRBD2
j_call: TRBJ2-7
v_call: TRBV13
cdr3_length: 15
cdr3_aa: ASSPGGSGTLIGEQY

d_call: NA
j_call: TRBJ2-7
v_call: TRBV6-1
cdr3_length: 13
cdr3_aa: ASSEGHGRSYEQY